The clone carrying this T cell receptor (beta chain) was counted a few times. The sample is drawn from a study of T-cell memory formation after mild COVID-19. TCRdb fed the 5' RACE reads into MiXCR, producing one record per CDR3 protein. The sample includes fewer than 700,000 distinct CDR3 sequences, more than 15% of them seen just once. Germline assignment: CDR1 DFQATT and CDR2 SNEGSKA (reference sequence). The length of the CDR3 is 16 residues. V was clipped by 6 bases and J by 0 bases; unmatched bases: 11. The receptor was derived from an adult woman who had mild COVID-19 (a few samples of this study predate the infection). Cell type and time point are not known. The specimen sequenced was PBMCs or a T cell subset sorted from them (not recorded which). This rearrangement joins TRBV20-1 to TRBJ2-3, with 8 positions matching TRBD2. CDR3 nucleotide sequence: TGCAGTGCCGGGGGTAAAGCGGGGGAAAGCACAGATACGCAGTATTTT. Its protein product is CSAGGKAGESTDTQYF.